Described below is a single TCR beta chain sequence and its context. What it binds is not known. Trimming removed 3 bases from V and 3 bases from J; junction bases left unmatched: 12. In germline, CDR1 is LNHNV, CDR2 YYDKDF (reference sequence). CDR3 length: 18 amino acids. This specimen comes from a study of cytomegalovirus exposure and HLA in healthy donors. Across the study: The use of the same platform for the approximately 130 validation repertoires and the 550 to 850 first-cohort repertoires was reported by a later analysis. Study-level points and caveats: The tendency of first-cohort TCR clusters to co-occur in the 120 or so validation repertoires was the finding of a later analysis. Listed as cytomegalovirus-associated were over 150 TCR beta chains.

Only in-frame clones appear in the TCRdb table, and some are missing; sequencing was by immunoSEQ multiplex PCR. The table lists over 130,000 clones, around 84% of them singletons. This receptor was obtained from a man between 18 and 35 years old in good health and CMV-seropositive. The material sequenced was PBMCs. This chain connects TRBV15 to TRBJ1-4; 8 bases align to TRBD1. The CDR3, as DNA: TGTGCCACCAGCAGGCGCGGGTCCAGGGGGCCGGCTAATGAAAAACTGTTTTTT. Protein sequence: CATSRRGSRGPANEKLFF.